This TCR beta chain emerged from a study of memory CD4+ T cells and cytomegalovirus serostatus. Study-level background: This sample comes from healthy Belgian adults, fewer than ten CMV seropositive, around 26 seronegative.

Single viable CD3+CD4+CD8-CD45RO+ cells were sorted as the memory CD4+ T cells. After thawing, CD4+ T cells were positively selected. This clone has just a few counts. Clones were sequenced by immunoSEQ multiplex PCR, and TCRdb holds only the in-frame ones, with some missing. The data hold fewer than 75,000 clones, with roughly 80% observed a single time. The sequencing input was memory CD4+ T cells from blood. The sequence derives from an adult in good health and CMV-seronegative.

Here the CDR3 reads CASSPAGVGQPQHF. DNA of the CDR3: TGTGCCAGCAGCCCCGCAGGGGTTGGCCAGCCCCAGCATTTT. V and J are TRBV4-2 and TRBJ1-5, with a weak D call TRBD1 (6 bases). V shed 4 bases and J shed 7 bases, with 14 bases lying between them. This CDR3 region has 14 residues. Germline-derived CDR1 and CDR2 are LGHNA and YNFKEQ.